What follows are 7 T cell receptor beta chains derived from one specimen sequenced in a study of T cells in Graves' hyperthyroidism and ophthalmopathy. TCR beta CDR3 regions were amplified from RNA transcripts. The HTBI set primed first-round TCR CDR3 RT-PCR. MiXCR, applied by TCRdb to the multiplex PCR reads, yields one record per CDR3 protein. The data contain about 210,000 distinct CDR3 sequences, 17% of them singletons. What was sequenced was blood. The receptors were gathered from a man aged 50 to 59 with Graves' hyperthyroidism.

This clonotype showed up many times. The rearrangement links TRBV5-1 to TRBJ2-7, with D unclear. This CDR3 is 13 amino acids long. V dropped 0 bases and J dropped 2 bases, with 6 bases sitting between them. CDR1 is SGHRS and CDR2 is YFSETQ in the germline V gene. CDR3 region: CASSLDRPYEQYF. CDR3 bases: TGCGCCAGCAGCTTGGACCGTCCCTACGAGCAGTACTTC.

This clonotype was detected many times. The chain carries TRBV3-1 and TRBJ2-3; D is undetermined. Germline V lookup: CDR1 LGHDT, CDR2 YNNKEL (reference sequence). Trimming removed 1 base from V and 6 bases from J, with 8 bases in between. The CDR3 length is 13 residues. CDR3 sequence (DNA): TGTGCCAGCAGCCAAGCGGAGTTCGATACGCAGTATTTT. The encoded protein is CASSQAEFDTQYF.

This chain links TRBV28 with TRBJ1-5, with D uncertain. The CDR3 length is 14 residues. Germline-derived CDR1 and CDR2 are MDHEN and SYDVKM. Trimming shortened V by 6 bases and J by 3 bases, and 12 bases separated the two germline ends. The CDR3 nucleotides are TGTGCCAGCAGATGGCGGCAGGCCAATCAGCCCCAGCATTTT. This codes for CASRWRQANQPQHF.

The rearrangement links TRBV20-1 to TRBJ1-5, with TRBD1 matching over 8 bases. CDR1 is DFQATT and CDR2 is SNEGSKA in the germline V gene (reference sequence). V dropped 3 bases and J dropped 3; count of bases not matched to a gene: 7. CDR3 size: 15 residues. Written as DNA, the CDR3 is TGCAGTGCTAGGCCGACAGGGGTGATCAATCAGCCCCAGCATTTT. The encoded protein is CSARPTGVINQPQHF.

This rearrangement joins TRBV5-1 to TRBJ2-5; 12 bases line up with TRBD2. Germline values: CDR1 SGHRS, CDR2 YFSETQ. This CDR3 comprises 15 residues. V dropped 4 bases and J dropped 5; count of bases not matched to a gene: 6. As DNA, the CDR3 is TGCGCCAGCAGCCCCGGACTAGCGGGGATGGAGACCCAGTACTTC. It codes for CASSPGLAGMETQYF.

The table lists this clonotype with a few counts. The CDR3 DNA reads as TGCAGTGCTAGAGATAGAGGGAGGACAAGAACCCTTTCCGGAAACACCATATATTTT. This translates into CSARDRGRTRTLSGNTIYF. This sequence joins TRBV20-1 and TRBJ1-3; a weak D match, TRBD1 (5 bases). Trimming took off 0 bases at V and 4 bases at J, with 25 bases between the two ends. Per germline, CDR1 DFQATT and CDR2 SNEGSKA (reference sequence). CDR3 length equals 19 residues.

This clonotype was picked up many times. This chain's CDR3 is CASSLMRVEYYEQYF. In nucleotides, the CDR3 is TGTGCCAGCAGCTTAATGCGGGTCGAATACTACGAGCAGTACTTC. This chain connects TRBV7-3 to TRBJ2-7; tentatively, D is TRBD2 (5 bases). Trimming pared 1 base from V and 3 bases from J, leaving 13 bases between. The CDR3 loop spans 15 amino acids. The germline gives CDR1 SGHTA, CDR2 FQGTGA.